These T cell receptor beta chains were read from a single sample in a study of T cell responses to AZD1222 COVID-19 vaccine. TCRdb's copy holds only in-frame clones and misses some; the assay was immunoSEQ multiplex PCR. The sample lists 120,000 to 150,000 clones; 88% were seen once. The sample here was peripheral blood, taken 28 days after the second AZD1222 dose. The receptors derive from an adult who received the AZD1222 COVID-19 vaccine. The CDR3 runs from the conserved cysteine through the conserved F or W. The order of the fields is clone size, V gene, J gene, D gene, CDR3 protein, CDR3 DNA. A D gene is named only where the DNA matches it firmly. Only some rows state a clone size, as once, few, many or a class for expanded clones.

clone size: NA; V gene: TRBV9; J gene: TRBJ2-1; D gene: NA; CDR3 protein: CASAGFLRNEQFF; CDR3 DNA: TGTGCCAGCGCCGGATTTCTTCGCAATGAGCAGTTCTTC
clone size: NA; V gene: TRBV29-1; J gene: TRBJ1-1; D gene: NA; CDR3 protein: CSVQRMNTEAFF; CDR3 DNA: TGCAGCGTTCAGCGAATGAACACTGAAGCTTTCTTT
clone size: NA; V gene: TRBV9; J gene: TRBJ1-2; D gene: NA; CDR3 protein: CASSEGGIKSYGYTF; CDR3 DNA: TGTGCCAGCAGCGAGGGGGGTATCAAGTCTTATGGCTACACCTTC
clone size: few; V gene: TRBV2; J gene: TRBJ2-2; D gene: TRBD1; CDR3 protein: CASRGQGRNTGELFF; CDR3 DNA: TGTGCCAGCAGAGGACAGGGAAGGAACACCGGGGAGCTGTTTTTT
clone size: NA; V gene: TRBV4-2; J gene: TRBJ2-1; D gene: TRBD1; CDR3 protein: CASSQGTANNNEQFF; CDR3 DNA: TGTGCCAGCAGCCAGGGGACAGCAAACAACAATGAGCAGTTCTTC
clone size: NA; V gene: TRBV24-1; J gene: TRBJ2-1; D gene: NA; CDR3 protein: CATSAPSPGYNEQFF; CDR3 DNA: TGTGCCACCAGTGCCCCCAGCCCGGGATACAATGAGCAGTTCTTC
clone size: once; V gene: TRBV11-2; J gene: TRBJ2-2; D gene: NA; CDR3 protein: CASSLRTVNGELFF; CDR3 DNA: TGTGCCAGCAGCCTTCGGACAGTAAACGGGGAGCTGTTTTTT
clone size: NA; V gene: TRBV15; J gene: TRBJ1-5; D gene: NA; CDR3 protein: CATSTDLGGEYQPQHF; CDR3 DNA: TGTGCCACCAGCACGGACCTGGGGGGGGAGTATCAGCCCCAGCATTTT
clone size: NA; V gene: TRBV27; J gene: TRBJ1-2; D gene: TRBD1; CDR3 protein: CASSPLTGVNYGYTF; CDR3 DNA: TGTGCCAGCAGTCCTCTGACAGGGGTTAACTATGGCTACACCTTC
clone size: NA; V gene: TRBV7-2; J gene: TRBJ1-1; D gene: NA; CDR3 protein: CASSLGMSNTEAFF; CDR3 DNA: TGTGCCAGCAGCTTAGGAATGTCAAACACTGAAGCTTTCTTT
clone size: NA; V gene: TRBV2; J gene: TRBJ2-7; D gene: NA; CDR3 protein: CASKVGARVNEQYF; CDR3 DNA: TGTGCCAGCAAGGTGGGGGCGCGGGTTAACGAGCAGTACTTC
clone size: NA; V gene: TRBV9; J gene: TRBJ2-4; D gene: NA; CDR3 protein: CASSEGTSYIQYF; CDR3 DNA: TGTGCCAGCAGCGAGGGGACCTCCTACATTCAGTACTTC
clone size: NA; V gene: TRBV19; J gene: TRBJ1-1; D gene: NA; CDR3 protein: CASRATRGVNTEAFF; CDR3 DNA: TGTGCCAGTAGGGCGACACGGGGGGTGAACACTGAAGCTTTCTTT
clone size: NA; V gene: TRBV4-3; J gene: TRBJ2-7; D gene: NA; CDR3 protein: CASSQSRPDEQYF; CDR3 DNA: TGCGCCAGCAGCCAAAGCAGGCCCGACGAGCAGTACTTC
clone size: NA; V gene: TRBV10-3; J gene: TRBJ2-7; D gene: TRBD1; CDR3 protein: CAISEGQGSYEQYF; CDR3 DNA: TGTGCCATCAGTGAGGGACAGGGTTCCTACGAGCAGTACTTC
clone size: NA; V gene: TRBV19; J gene: TRBJ1-5; D gene: TRBD1; CDR3 protein: CASSMFGQGLMGPQHF; CDR3 DNA: TGTGCCAGTAGTATGTTTGGACAGGGGTTGATGGGGCCCCAGCATTTT
clone size: few; V gene: TRBV5-6; J gene: TRBJ1-2; D gene: TRBD1; CDR3 protein: CASRTGGSGYTF; CDR3 DNA: TGTGCCAGCAGGACAGGGGGTTCAGGCTACACCTTC
clone size: few; V gene: TRBV12-3/TRBV12-4; J gene: TRBJ1-5; D gene: NA; CDR3 protein: CASSDHGQPQHF; CDR3 DNA: TGTGCCAGCAGCGACCACGGTCAGCCCCAGCATTTT
clone size: few; V gene: TRBV27; J gene: TRBJ1-2; D gene: NA; CDR3 protein: CASSFGGGANGYTF; CDR3 DNA: TGTGCCAGCAGTTTTGGCGGGGGCGCAAATGGCTACACCTTC
clone size: NA; V gene: TRBV30; J gene: TRBJ2-6; D gene: NA; CDR3 protein: CAWSARLGSGANVLTF; CDR3 DNA: TGTGCCTGGAGTGCGAGACTGGGCTCTGGGGCCAACGTCCTGACTTTC
clone size: NA; V gene: TRBV7-6; J gene: TRBJ2-7; D gene: TRBD1; CDR3 protein: CASSSTGDEQYF; CDR3 DNA: TGTGCCAGCAGCTCGACAGGGGACGAGCAGTACTTC
clone size: once; V gene: TRBV28; J gene: TRBJ1-2; D gene: NA; CDR3 protein: CASRRQSQIYGYTF; CDR3 DNA: TGTGCCAGCAGGAGACAGTCCCAGATTTATGGCTACACCTTC
clone size: NA; V gene: TRBV6-2/TRBV6-3; J gene: TRBJ1-2; D gene: NA; CDR3 protein: CASSYPLEGYTF; CDR3 DNA: TGTGCCAGCAGTTACCCTCTGGAAGGCTACACCTTC
clone size: NA; V gene: TRBV10-1; J gene: TRBJ2-5; D gene: NA; CDR3 protein: CASSGSFQETQYF; CDR3 DNA: TGCGCCAGCAGTGGAAGTTTCCAAGAGACCCAGTACTTC
clone size: NA; V gene: TRBV19; J gene: TRBJ1-1; D gene: NA; CDR3 protein: CATWAGGTGEMNTEAFF; CDR3 DNA: TGTGCCACCTGGGCTGGGGGGACGGGGGAAATGAACACTGAAGCTTTCTTT
clone size: once; V gene: TRBV7-8; J gene: TRBJ1-5; D gene: NA; CDR3 protein: CASSIRDGDQPQHF; CDR3 DNA: TGTGCCAGCAGTATACGGGACGGTGATCAGCCCCAGCATTTT
clone size: NA; V gene: TRBV3-1/TRBV3-2; J gene: TRBJ2-4; D gene: NA; CDR3 protein: CASSQDHTPNIQYF; CDR3 DNA: TGTGCCAGCAGCCAAGATCATACTCCAAACATTCAGTACTTC
clone size: many; V gene: TRBV18; J gene: TRBJ1-1; D gene: NA; CDR3 protein: CASSQGVLGQTEAFF; CDR3 DNA: TGTGCCAGCTCACAGGGAGTCTTGGGGCAGACTGAAGCTTTCTTT
clone size: few; V gene: TRBV3-1/TRBV3-2; J gene: TRBJ2-1; D gene: TRBD2; CDR3 protein: CASSQLAGAQFF; CDR3 DNA: TGTGCCAGCAGCCAACTAGCGGGAGCACAGTTCTTC
clone size: NA; V gene: TRBV27; J gene: TRBJ2-7; D gene: TRBD2; CDR3 protein: CASSFRAGGLYEQYF; CDR3 DNA: TGTGCCAGCAGTTTTAGAGCGGGGGGGCTGTACGAGCAGTACTTC
clone size: NA; V gene: TRBV10-2; J gene: TRBJ1-5; D gene: NA; CDR3 protein: CASSDWNNQPQHF; CDR3 DNA: TGCGCCAGCAGTGACTGGAACAATCAGCCCCAGCATTTT
clone size: NA; V gene: TRBV10-2; J gene: TRBJ2-2; D gene: TRBD1; CDR3 protein: CASRQGAGRELFF; CDR3 DNA: TGCGCCAGCAGACAGGGGGCGGGGAGGGAGCTGTTTTTT
clone size: NA; V gene: TRBV19; J gene: TRBJ2-1; D gene: TRBD2; CDR3 protein: CASRKLAGEDNEQFF; CDR3 DNA: TGTGCCAGTAGGAAACTAGCGGGGGAGGATAATGAGCAGTTCTTC
clone size: NA; V gene: TRBV30; J gene: TRBJ1-4; D gene: NA; CDR3 protein: CAWSIGPDEKLFF; CDR3 DNA: TGTGCCTGGAGTATTGGACCCGATGAAAAACTGTTTTTT
clone size: NA; V gene: TRBV6-1; J gene: TRBJ2-1; D gene: NA; CDR3 protein: CASSEIGTARLEQFF; CDR3 DNA: TGTGCCAGCAGTGAAATCGGGACGGCCAGACTTGAGCAGTTCTTC
clone size: once; V gene: TRBV30; J gene: TRBJ2-2; D gene: NA; CDR3 protein: CAWSRASTGELFF; CDR3 DNA: TGTGCCTGGAGCAGGGCTTCCACCGGGGAGCTGTTTTTT
clone size: few; V gene: TRBV5-1; J gene: TRBJ1-1; D gene: NA; CDR3 protein: CASSLVGDLNTEAFF; CDR3 DNA: TGCGCCAGCAGCTTGGTGGGGGACCTGAACACTGAAGCTTTCTTT
clone size: once; V gene: TRBV6-5; J gene: TRBJ1-2; D gene: NA; CDR3 protein: CASSYQGGLENYGYTF; CDR3 DNA: TGTGCCAGCAGTTACCAAGGAGGGCTGGAGAACTATGGCTACACCTTC
clone size: once; V gene: TRBV5-1; J gene: TRBJ2-7; D gene: NA; CDR3 protein: CASSMSGQKSEQYF; CDR3 DNA: TGCGCCAGCTCTATGAGTGGCCAGAAAAGCGAGCAGTACTTC
clone size: few; V gene: TRBV28; J gene: TRBJ2-7; D gene: TRBD1; CDR3 protein: CASSLPGQGSYEQYF; CDR3 DNA: TGTGCCAGCAGCCTACCGGGACAGGGCTCCTACGAGCAGTACTTC
clone size: few; V gene: TRBV3-1/TRBV3-2; J gene: TRBJ1-1; D gene: NA; CDR3 protein: CASSQIDLNTEAFF; CDR3 DNA: TGTGCCAGCAGCCAAATCGACCTGAACACTGAAGCTTTCTTT